The following is a TCR beta chain sequence with its context. What it recognizes is unknown. The entry originates in a study of healthy donors' naive CD4 and CD8 T cells. Broader study findings: Negatively charged CDR3s marked CD8+ lineage; positively charged CDR3s marked CD4+ lineage.

The CDR3 covers 15 residues. CDR1 and CDR2 from the germline V gene are MNHEY and SVGAGI. Between the trimmed V and J ends, which lost 6 bases and 6 bases, there was a span of 18 bases. TCR libraries were built from 500 to 550 ng of total RNA by linear amplification. MiXCR, applied by TCRdb to the reads, yields one record per CDR3 protein. The sample includes about 200,000 distinct CDR3 sequences, about four fifths of them seen just once. This TCR derives from a pool of human donors in good health; the sample pools cells from several healthy donors. The V gene is TRBV6-5, the J gene TRBJ2-1; TRBD1 might be the D (5 bases). The sample comprised naive CD4+ and CD8+ T cells sorted from blood, pooled from several donors. CDR3: CASSLLSGHSNEQFF. For the CDR3, the DNA is TGTGCCAGCAGCCTACTATCAGGACATTCCAATGAGCAGTTCTTC.